This T cell receptor beta chain was sequenced in a study of spatial heterogeneity in lung cancer. About the research overall: Detected sequences consistently included more beta-chain ones than alpha-chain ones. Raw sequencing reads included, on average, more than 9.5 appearances of each unique TCR and UMI combination.

Every TCR cDNA molecule carried a tag that served as a unique molecular identifier. TCRdb redid the calling of the 5' RACE reads with MiXCR, one entry per CDR3 protein. The sample lists about 85,000 distinct CDR3 sequences; approximately 21% were seen once. This clonotype was observed a few times. The CDR3 has 13 amino acids. The germline gives CDR1 SNHLY, CDR2 FYNNEI. Trimming pared 5 bases from V and 0 bases from J, leaving 7 bases between. The time point: sample taken at primary tumor resection. Unsorted whole RNA from tumor, nontumor lung or frozen PBMC underwent sequencing. Patients with untreated early-stage non-small cell lung cancer, numbering 55 to 80, were the donors.

The starting material was PBMCs, obtained at surgery. This clonotype was obtained from a male donor with early-stage non-small cell lung cancer. The chain combines TRBV2 with TRBJ1-1; no clear D. The CDR3 sequence is CASSSSMNTEAFF. In nucleotides, the CDR3 is TGTGCCAGCAGTAGTAGTATGAACACTGAAGCTTTCTTT.